This TCR beta chain was sequenced during a study of chemoradiotherapy in HPV16-positive cancers. Repertoires were sampled repeatedly during chemoradiotherapy. Notes on this clone: The antigen remains undetermined.

Clones were sequenced by immunoSEQ multiplex PCR, and TCRdb holds only the in-frame ones, with some missing. The sample lists about 68,000 clones, about 90% occurring once. Regarding the study as a whole: In HPV16-positive patients, HPV-responsive T-cell expansion tracked better recurrence-free survival. Candidate HPV-specific clones and E7-related TCR motifs grew in tumor during treatment.

The CDR3 length is 13 residues. V was cut by 4 bases and J by 6 bases, with 12 bases left in between. The V gene's germline CDR1 is SGHRS and CDR2 YFSETQ. This TCR was sampled from a human donor with HPV-associated anogenital cancer. V usage is TRBV5-1 and J usage is TRBJ2-3; D is uncertain. The input for sequencing was blood, taken from a patient who underwent chemoradiotherapy. CDR3 loop: CASSGPNVDTQYF. The CDR3 DNA sequence: TGCGCCAGCAGCGGCCCCAACGTGGATACGCAGTATTTT. Based on the CDR3 plus reference TRBV5-1 and TRBJ2-3, the full variable domain is KAGVTQTPRYLIKTRGQQVTLSCSPISGHRSVSWYQQTPGQGLQFLFEYFSETQRNKGNFPGRFSGRQFSNSRSEMNVSTLELGDSALYLCASSGPNVDTQYFGPGTRLTVL.